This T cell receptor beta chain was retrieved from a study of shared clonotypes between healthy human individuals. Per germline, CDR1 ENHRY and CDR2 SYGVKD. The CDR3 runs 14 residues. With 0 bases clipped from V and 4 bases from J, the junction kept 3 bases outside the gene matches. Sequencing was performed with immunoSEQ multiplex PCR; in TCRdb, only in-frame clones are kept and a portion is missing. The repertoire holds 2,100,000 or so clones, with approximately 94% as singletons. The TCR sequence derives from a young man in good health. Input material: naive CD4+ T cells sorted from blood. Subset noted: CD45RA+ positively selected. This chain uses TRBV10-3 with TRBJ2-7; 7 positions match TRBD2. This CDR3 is CAISESGTKYEQYF. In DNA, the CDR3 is TGTGCCATCAGTGAGTCTGGGACTAAATACGAGCAGTACTTC.